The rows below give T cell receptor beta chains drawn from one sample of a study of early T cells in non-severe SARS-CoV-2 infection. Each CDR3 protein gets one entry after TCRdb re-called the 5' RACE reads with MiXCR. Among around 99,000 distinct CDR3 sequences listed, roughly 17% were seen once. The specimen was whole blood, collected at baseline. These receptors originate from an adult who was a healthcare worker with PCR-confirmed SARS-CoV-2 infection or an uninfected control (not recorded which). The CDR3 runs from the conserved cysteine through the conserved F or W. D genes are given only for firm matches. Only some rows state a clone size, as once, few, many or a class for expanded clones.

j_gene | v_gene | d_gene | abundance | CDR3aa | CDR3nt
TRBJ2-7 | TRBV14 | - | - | CASSQSGAYEQYF | TGTGCCAGCAGCCAATCCGGGGCCTACGAGCAGTACTTC
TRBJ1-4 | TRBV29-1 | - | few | CSVALEGTNEKLFF | TGCAGCGTTGCGTTGGAGGGGACTAATGAAAAACTGTTTTTT
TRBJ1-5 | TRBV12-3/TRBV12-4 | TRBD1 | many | CASSSTGPRQPQHF | TGTGCCAGCAGTTCGACAGGGCCGAGGCAGCCCCAGCATTTT
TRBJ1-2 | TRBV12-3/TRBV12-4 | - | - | CASSMTPGEQTYGYTF | TGTGCCAGCAGTATGACCCCAGGGGAGCAGACCTATGGCTACACCTTC
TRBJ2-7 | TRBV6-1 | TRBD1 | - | CASSEATGPIYEQYF | TGTGCCAGCAGTGAAGCGACAGGGCCGATCTACGAGCAGTACTTC
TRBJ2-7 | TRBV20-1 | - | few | CSASAGLQYEQYF | TGCAGTGCTAGCGCCGGACTTCAATACGAGCAGTACTTC
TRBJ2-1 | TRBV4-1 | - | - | CASSSGPGGYNEQFF | TGCGCCAGCAGCTCCGGGCCCGGTGGATACAATGAGCAGTTCTTC
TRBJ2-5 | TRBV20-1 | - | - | CSASALGTQETQYF | TGCAGTGCCAGCGCACTAGGGACCCAAGAGACCCAGTACTTC
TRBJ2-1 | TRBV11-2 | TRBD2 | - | CASSSPLGGNEQFF | TGTGCCAGCAGCTCCCCCCTCGGGGGGAATGAGCAGTTCTTC
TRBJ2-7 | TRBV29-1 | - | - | CSARQTSSYEQYF | TGCAGCGCCAGACAGACTTCATCCTACGAGCAGTACTTC
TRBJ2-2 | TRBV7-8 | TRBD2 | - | CASSEASSGRTGELFF | TGTGCCAGCAGCGAAGCCTCTAGCGGGAGAACCGGGGAGCTGTTTTTT